The sequence of this TCR beta chain was determined in a study of control samples from healthy donors and cancer patients. This clone was found once. TCRdb's copy holds only in-frame clones and misses some; the assay was immunoSEQ multiplex PCR. The sample yields 70,000 to 95,000 clones, 80% to 95% seen once. The CDR3 has 15 amino acids. The V and J ends lost 6 bases and 7 bases, in that order; junction bases with no gene match: 9. Germline loops: CDR1 SGHAT, CDR2 FQNNGV. Input material: PBMCs. This chain joins TRBV11-2 and TRBJ1-4; 9 nucleotides align to TRBD1. This TCR was sampled from a woman aged 40 to 55 with lung cancer. The CDR3 region has the DNA TGTGCCAGCAGTCTACAGGGGGCGGCAGGTGAAAAACTGTTTTTT. Translating it yields CASSLQGAAGEKLFF.